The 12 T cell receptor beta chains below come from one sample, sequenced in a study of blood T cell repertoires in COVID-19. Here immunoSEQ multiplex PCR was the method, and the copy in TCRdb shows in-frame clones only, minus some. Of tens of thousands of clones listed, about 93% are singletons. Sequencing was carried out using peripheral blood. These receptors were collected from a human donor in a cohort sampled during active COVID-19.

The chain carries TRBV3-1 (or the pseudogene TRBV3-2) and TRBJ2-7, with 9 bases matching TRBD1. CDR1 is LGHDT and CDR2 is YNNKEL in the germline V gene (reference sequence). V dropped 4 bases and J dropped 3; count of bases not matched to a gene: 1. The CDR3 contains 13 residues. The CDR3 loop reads CASSPTGGYEQYF. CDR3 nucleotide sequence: TGTGCCAGCAGCCCGACAGGGGGCTACGAGCAGTACTTC.

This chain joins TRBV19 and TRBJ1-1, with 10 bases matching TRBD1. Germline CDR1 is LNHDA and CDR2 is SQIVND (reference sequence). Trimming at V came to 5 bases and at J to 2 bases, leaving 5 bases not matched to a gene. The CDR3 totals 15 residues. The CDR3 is CASSPGQGINTEAFF. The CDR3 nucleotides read TGTGCCAGTAGTCCGGGACAGGGGATAAACACTGAAGCTTTCTTT.

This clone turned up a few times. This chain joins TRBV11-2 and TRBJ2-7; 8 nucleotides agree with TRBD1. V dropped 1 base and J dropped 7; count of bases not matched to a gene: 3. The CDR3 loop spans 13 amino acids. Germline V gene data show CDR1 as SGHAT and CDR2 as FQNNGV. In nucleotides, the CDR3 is TGTGCCAGCAGCTTAGTTCGGACAGGGGAGCAGTACTTC. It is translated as CASSLVRTGEQYF. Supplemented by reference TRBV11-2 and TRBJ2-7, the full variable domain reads EAGVAQSPRYKIIEKRQSVAFWCNPISGHATLYWYQQILGQGPKLLIQFQNNGVVDDSQLPKDRFSAERLKGVDSTLKIQPAKLEDSAVYLCASSLVRTGEQYFGPGTRLTVT.

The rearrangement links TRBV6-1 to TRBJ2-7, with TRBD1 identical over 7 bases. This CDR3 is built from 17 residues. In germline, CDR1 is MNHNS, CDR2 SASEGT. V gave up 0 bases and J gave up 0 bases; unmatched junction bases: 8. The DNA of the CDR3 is TGTGCCAGCAGTGAAGCTTGGCGGCAGGGGGACTCCTACGAGCAGTACTTC. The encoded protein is CASSEAWRQGDSYEQYF.

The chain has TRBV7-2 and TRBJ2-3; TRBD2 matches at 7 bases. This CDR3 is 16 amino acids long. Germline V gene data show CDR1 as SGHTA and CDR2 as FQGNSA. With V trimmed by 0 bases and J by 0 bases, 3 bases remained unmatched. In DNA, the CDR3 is TGTGCCAGCAGCTTAGCGGGACTAACTAGCACAGATACGCAGTATTTT. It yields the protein CASSLAGLTSTDTQYF.

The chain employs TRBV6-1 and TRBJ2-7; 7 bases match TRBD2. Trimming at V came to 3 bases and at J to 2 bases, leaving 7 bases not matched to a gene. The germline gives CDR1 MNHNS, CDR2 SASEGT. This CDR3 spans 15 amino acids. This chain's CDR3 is CASSEYQRGPYEQYF. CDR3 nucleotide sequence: TGTGCCAGCAGTGAGTACCAGCGGGGACCCTACGAGCAGTACTTC.

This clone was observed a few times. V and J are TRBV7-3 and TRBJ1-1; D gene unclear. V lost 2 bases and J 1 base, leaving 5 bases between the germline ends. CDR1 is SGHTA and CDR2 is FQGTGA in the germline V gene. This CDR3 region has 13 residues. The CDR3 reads CASSLAGNTEAFF. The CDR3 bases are TGTGCCAGCAGCTTAGCAGGGAACACTGAAGCTTTCTTT.

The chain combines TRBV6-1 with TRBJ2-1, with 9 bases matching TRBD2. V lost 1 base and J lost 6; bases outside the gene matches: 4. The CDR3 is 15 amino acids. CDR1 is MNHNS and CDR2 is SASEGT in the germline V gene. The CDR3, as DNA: TGTGCCAGCAGTGAAGGAGCGGGGGGTTCCAATGAGCAGTTCTTC. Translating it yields CASSEGAGGSNEQFF.

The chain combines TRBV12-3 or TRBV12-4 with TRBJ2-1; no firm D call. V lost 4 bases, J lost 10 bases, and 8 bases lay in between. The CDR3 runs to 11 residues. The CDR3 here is CASSSLLEQFF. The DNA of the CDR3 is TGTGCCAGCAGTTCTTTATTGGAGCAGTTCTTC.

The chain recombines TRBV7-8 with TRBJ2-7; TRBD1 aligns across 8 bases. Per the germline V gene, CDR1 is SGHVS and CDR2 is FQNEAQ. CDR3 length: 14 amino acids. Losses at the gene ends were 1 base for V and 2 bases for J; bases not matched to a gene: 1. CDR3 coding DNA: TGTGCCAGCAGCTTAGGGACAGGGCCCTACGAGCAGTACTTC. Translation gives CASSLGTGPYEQYF.

CDR3 nucleotide sequence: TGTGCCAGCAGTTTAACTGGGAACACTGAAGCTTTCTTT. Protein sequence: CASSLTGNTEAFF. The rearrangement joins TRBV28 to TRBJ1-1; D is unresolved. V lost 2 bases and J lost 1, with 5 bases in between. The V gene's germline CDR1 is MDHEN and CDR2 SYDVKM. The CDR3 is 13 residues long.

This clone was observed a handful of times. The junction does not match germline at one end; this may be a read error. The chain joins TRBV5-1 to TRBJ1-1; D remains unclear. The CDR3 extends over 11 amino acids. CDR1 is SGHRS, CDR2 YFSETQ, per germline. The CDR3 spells CASSLNNEAFF. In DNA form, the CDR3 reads TGCGCCAGCAGCTTGAACAATGAAGCTTTCTTT.